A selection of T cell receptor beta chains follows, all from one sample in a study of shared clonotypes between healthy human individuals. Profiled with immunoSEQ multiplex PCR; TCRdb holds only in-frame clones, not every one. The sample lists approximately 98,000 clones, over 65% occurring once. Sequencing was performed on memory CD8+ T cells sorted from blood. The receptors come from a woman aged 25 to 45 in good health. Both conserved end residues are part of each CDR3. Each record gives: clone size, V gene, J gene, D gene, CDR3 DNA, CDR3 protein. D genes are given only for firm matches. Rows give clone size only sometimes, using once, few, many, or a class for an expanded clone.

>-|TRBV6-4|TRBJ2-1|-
TGTGCCAGCAGCCCGGGGGTGGACTACAATGAGCAGTTCTTC
CASSPGVDYNEQFF
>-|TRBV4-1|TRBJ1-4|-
TGCGCCAGCAGCCAAGACGGGCCATACGAGCTGTTTTTT
CASSQDGPYELFF
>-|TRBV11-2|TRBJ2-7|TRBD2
TGTGCCAGCGGTCTTAGCGGGAAATACGAGCAGTACTTC
CASGLSGKYEQYF
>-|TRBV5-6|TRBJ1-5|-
TGTGCCAGCAGCTATAGCGATAGCAATCAGCCCCAGCATTTT
CASSYSDSNQPQHF
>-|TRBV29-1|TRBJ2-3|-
TGCAGCGTTGATGGCAGGGCAGATACGCAGTATTTT
CSVDGRADTQYF
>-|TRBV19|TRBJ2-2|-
TGTGCCAGTTCTTTGGTTAACACCGGGGAGCTGTTTTTT
CASSLVNTGELFF
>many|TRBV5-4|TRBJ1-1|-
TGTGCCAGCAGCTCCGGGACACTCACCGAAGCTTTCTTT
CASSSGTLTEAFF
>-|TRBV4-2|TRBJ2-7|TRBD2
TGTGCCAGCAGCCAAGATCCTGCGGGAGAATCCTACGAGCAGTACTTC
CASSQDPAGESYEQYF
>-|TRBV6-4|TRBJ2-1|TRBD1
TGTGCCAGCAGTGACTCAGCAGGGGGCGGGTACAATGAGCAGTTCTTC
CASSDSAGGGYNEQFF
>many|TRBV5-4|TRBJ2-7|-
TGTGCCAGCAGCCTGCGGTGGGTACGAGGGAGCGAGCAGTACTTC
CASSLRWVRGSEQYF
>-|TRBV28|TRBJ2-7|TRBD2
TGTGCCAGCATGGGACTAGAAACCTACGAGCAGTACTTC
CASMGLETYEQYF
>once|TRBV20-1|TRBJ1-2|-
TGCAGTGTTACAGGGACCTATGGCTACACCTTC
CSVTGTYGYTF
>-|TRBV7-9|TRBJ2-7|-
TGTGCCAGCAGCCTACCCCCCGGCGACGAGCAGTACTTC
CASSLPPGDEQYF
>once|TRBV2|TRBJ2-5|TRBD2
TGTGCCAGCAGTGAAGCGGCTAGCGGGACCCTGGAGACCCAGTACTTC
CASSEAASGTLETQYF
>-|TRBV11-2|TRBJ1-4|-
TGTGCCAGCAGCCCAGGTGCCGGGGTGGGGGAAAAACTGTTTTTT
CASSPGAGVGEKLFF
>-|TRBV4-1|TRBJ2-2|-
TGCGCCATCCAGGAGACGAACACCGGGGAGCTGTTTTTT
CAIQETNTGELFF
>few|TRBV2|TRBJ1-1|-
TGTGCCAGCAGTGCCACAGATACTGAAGCTTTCTTT
CASSATDTEAFF
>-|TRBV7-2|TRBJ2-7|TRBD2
TGTGCCAGCAGCTTCGGGGGAGGGCCATACGAGCAGTACTTC
CASSFGGGPYEQYF
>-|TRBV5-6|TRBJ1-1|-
TGTGCCAGCAGTTATGGACAGAGGAACACTGAAGCTTTCTTT
CASSYGQRNTEAFF
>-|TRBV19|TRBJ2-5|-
TGTGCCAGTAGTATCTCGGGGGCTGAGGAGACCCAGTACTTC
CASSISGAEETQYF
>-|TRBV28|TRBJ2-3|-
TGTGCCAGCAGTCATGGGACCCCGCAGTATTTT
CASSHGTPQYF
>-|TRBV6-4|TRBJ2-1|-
TGTGCCAGCAGTGACAGACTCTACAATGAGCAGTTCTTC
CASSDRLYNEQFF
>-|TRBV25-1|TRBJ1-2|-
TGTGCCAGCAGTGACCCGACTCCCAGGGAAGGGGTCTATGGCTACACCTTC
CASSDPTPREGVYGYTF
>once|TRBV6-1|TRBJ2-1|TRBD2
TGTGCCAGCAGGGGACTAGCGGGAGACAATGAGCAGTTCTTC
CASRGLAGDNEQFF
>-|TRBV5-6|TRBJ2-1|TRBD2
TGTGCCAGCAGCTTTCGATCGGGGGGCTCCTACAATGAGCAGTTCTTC
CASSFRSGGSYNEQFF
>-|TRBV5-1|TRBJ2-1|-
TGCGCCAGCAGCGTTGGAAACAATGAGCAGTTCTTC
CASSVGNNEQFF
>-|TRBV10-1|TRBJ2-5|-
TGCGCCAGCATTTACGGGACTCTCGGCAAAGAGACCCAGTACTTC
CASIYGTLGKETQYF
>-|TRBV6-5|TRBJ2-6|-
TGTGCCAGCAGTTTGATCTCTGGGGCCAACGTCCTGACTTTC
CASSLISGANVLTF
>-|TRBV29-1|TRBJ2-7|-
TGCAGCGTTGCAGGCGGGGGCAGGTACGAGCAGTACTTC
CSVAGGGRYEQYF
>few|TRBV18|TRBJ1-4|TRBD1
TGTGCCAGCTCACTTTACAGGGGGAATGAAAAACTGTTTTTT
CASSLYRGNEKLFF
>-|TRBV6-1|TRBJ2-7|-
TGTGCCAGCAGTGAGGGAGGTGGAACACACTACGAGCAGGTGAAGTACTTC
CASSEGGGTHYEQVKYF
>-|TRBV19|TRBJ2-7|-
TGTGCCAGTAGTATGAAGGGGCTCGAGCAGTACTTC
CASSMKGLEQYF
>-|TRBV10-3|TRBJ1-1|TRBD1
TGTGCCACCAGAGGGGACAGTGACACTGAAGCTTTCTTT
CATRGDSDTEAFF
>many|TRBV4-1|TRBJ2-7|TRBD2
TGTGCCAGCAGCCAAGATGGGACTAGCGGCTCCTACGAGCAGTACTTC
CASSQDGTSGSYEQYF
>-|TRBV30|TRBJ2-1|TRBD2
TGTGCCTGGAGTGGACTAGCGGCGTATTTCTACAATGAGCAGTTCTTC
CAWSGLAAYFYNEQFF
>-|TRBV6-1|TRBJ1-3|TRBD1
TGTGCCAGCAGTGTGGGGACAGATAGTAACACCATATATTTT
CASSVGTDSNTIYF
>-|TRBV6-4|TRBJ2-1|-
TGTGCCAGCAGCCTAGGGGGGGTCAATGAGCAGTTCTTC
CASSLGGVNEQFF
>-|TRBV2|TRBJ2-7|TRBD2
TGTGCCAGCAGTGGGGGGGGAATCTCCTACGAGCAGTACTTC
CASSGGGISYEQYF
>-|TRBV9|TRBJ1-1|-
TGTGCCAGCAGCGTGGGGGGTATGAACACTGAAGCTTTCTTT
CASSVGGMNTEAFF
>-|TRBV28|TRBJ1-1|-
TGTGCCAGCAGGACCCTACCCACGGGGGGAACTGAAGCTTTCTTT
CASRTLPTGGTEAFF
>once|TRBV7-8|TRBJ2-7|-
TGTGCCAGCAGCTTAGCCGGGACTTTGAGCTCCTACGAGCAGTACTTC
CASSLAGTLSSYEQYF
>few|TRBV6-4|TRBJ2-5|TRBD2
TGTGCCAGCAGTGACTCGGCGGGAGGGCCCGAGACCCAGTACTTC
CASSDSAGGPETQYF
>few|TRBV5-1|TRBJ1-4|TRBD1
TGCGCCAGCAGCTTGGCCGGGACAGGAATTTTT
CASSLAGTGIF
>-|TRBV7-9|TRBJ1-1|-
TGTGCCAGCACCAAACAGGGAATTCTGAACACTGAAGCTTTCTTT
CASTKQGILNTEAFF
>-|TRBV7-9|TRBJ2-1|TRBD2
TGTGCCAGCGGACCTAGCGGAGCCTACAATGAGCAGTTCTTC
CASGPSGAYNEQFF
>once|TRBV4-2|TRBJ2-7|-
TGTGCCAGCAGCCAAAGAGGGGAGTCGGTCTACGAGCAGTACTTC
CASSQRGESVYEQYF
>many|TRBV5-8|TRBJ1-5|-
TGTGCCAGCAGCCGGACCGAGCCTAGCAATCAGCCCCAGCATTTT
CASSRTEPSNQPQHF
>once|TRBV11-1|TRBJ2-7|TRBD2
TGTGCCAGCAGCTACAGACTAGCGGGAGTCTACGAGCAGTACTTC
CASSYRLAGVYEQYF
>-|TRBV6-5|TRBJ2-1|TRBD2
TGTGCCAGCAACCCAGGGGCGGGAGGGTACAATGAGCAGTTCTTC
CASNPGAGGYNEQFF
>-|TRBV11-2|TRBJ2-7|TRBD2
TGTGCCAGCAGTTTAGCCGGGACTAGTCGCGAGCAGTACTTC
CASSLAGTSREQYF
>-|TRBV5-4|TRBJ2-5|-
TGTGCCAGCTTCGCCCGCGGCGGGCAGCCCCAAGAGACCCAGTACTTC
CASFARGGQPQETQYF
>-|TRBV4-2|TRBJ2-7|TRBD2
TGTGCCAGCAGCCAAGAAAAGCGGGGGCACTACGAGCAGTACTTC
CASSQEKRGHYEQYF